The clone carrying this T cell receptor (beta chain) was observed at least ten times. Antigen: not known. The CDR3 has 17 amino acids. Between the trimmed V and J ends, which lost 2 bases and 4 bases, there was a span of 24 bases. CDR1 and CDR2 (germline): GTSNPN, SVGIG (reference sequence). This entry comes from a study of T-cell reconstitution after alpha-beta-depleted transplantation in children. Whole-study findings and limits: After transplant, high TCRbeta diversity at day 60 in some patients arose from surviving recipient T cells and thymic progenitors. T cells produced anew were the main source of T-cell counts and diversity one year after transplant. Two months or so post-transplant, alpha-beta T cells reportedly derived from several hundred expanded graft clones.

Researchers prepared the TCRbeta library using unique molecular identifiers, the study reports. In TCRdb, the PCR reads were re-called with MiXCR into one record per CDR3 protein. The table records almost 500,000 distinct CDR3 sequences, about 10% of them present only once. The chain couples TRBV30 to TRBJ2-7; D perhaps matches TRBD2 (6 bases). The clonotype originates from a child aged 2 to 10 with inherited bone marrow failure, due to receive a stem cell transplant. The sample in question was PBMCs, obtained before TCRalphabeta/CD19-depleted stem cell transplant. CDR3 protein: CAWSPLWGDVTLYEQYF. Here the CDR3 DNA reads TGTGCCTGGAGTCCATTGTGGGGGGACGTTACCTTGTACGAGCAGTACTTC.